These T cell receptor beta chains were read from a single sample in a study of post-analysis software for immune sequencing data. Via MiXCR, TCRdb re-called the PCR reads, giving one row per CDR3 protein. The data contain around 700,000 distinct CDR3 sequences, approximately 59% of them singletons. The sequenced sample consisted of blood. These receptors came from a girl aged 2-10 years with multiple sclerosis. Both conserved end residues are part of each CDR3. Fields, in order: D gene, V gene, J gene, clone size, CDR3 protein, CDR3 DNA. D genes are given only for firm matches. Only part of the rows carry a size: once, few, many, or a class if the clone is expanded.

>-|TRBV3-1|TRBJ2-1|once
CASSQERRVEQFF
TGTGCCAGCAGCCAAGAACGGAGGGTCGAGCAGTTCTTC
>TRBD2|TRBV5-1|TRBJ2-7|-
CASSLVKRAGNEQYF
TGCGCCAGCAGCTTGGTCAAACGAGCGGGGAACGAGCAGTACTTC
>-|TRBV7-9|TRBJ1-1|-
CASQPTGDTEAFF
TGTGCCAGCCAGCCCACGGGGGACACTGAAGCTTTCTTT
>-|TRBV5-1|TRBJ1-1|few
CASSFRRGVNTEAFF
TGCGCCAGCAGCTTCCGAAGGGGGGTAAACACTGAAGCTTTCTTT
>-|TRBV18|TRBJ2-7|-
CASSPLSRVLRPHYEQYF
TGTGCCAGCTCACCCCTATCCAGGGTGTTACGACCTCACTACGAGCAGTACTTC
>-|TRBV12-3/TRBV12-4|TRBJ2-7|-
CASRLDWSSYEQYF
TGTGCCAGCAGACTCGACTGGAGCTCCTACGAGCAGTACTTC
>TRBD1|TRBV20-1|TRBJ2-1|-
CSATGDRGRSNEQFF
TGCAGTGCTACAGGGGACAGGGGGCGAAGCAATGAGCAGTTCTTC
>TRBD1|TRBV5-1|TRBJ1-2|-
CASSRKTGNGYTF
TGCGCCAGCAGCAGGAAGACAGGGAATGGCTACACCTTC
>-|TRBV7-2|TRBJ1-2|-
CASSPTREHGYTF
TGTGCCAGCAGCCCAACACGGGAACATGGCTACACCTTC
>TRBD2|TRBV5-1|TRBJ2-1|-
CASSLWTSGGYEQFF
TGCGCCAGCAGCTTATGGACTAGCGGGGGCTATGAGCAGTTCTTC
>-|TRBV27|TRBJ2-3|-
CASSLIGFGTTDTQYF
TGTGCCAGCAGTTTAATCGGCTTCGGGACCACAGATACGCAGTATTTT
>-|TRBV7-9|TRBJ1-2|-
CASSFLMPYGYTF
TGTGCCAGCAGCTTCTTGATGCCCTATGGCTACACCTTC
>TRBD1|TRBV4-1|TRBJ1-6|-
CASSQDVLAGGNNSPLHF
TGCGCCAGCAGCCAAGATGTTTTGGCAGGGGGGAATAATTCACCCCTCCACTTT
>TRBD2|TRBV4-3|TRBJ2-2|-
CASSQVGTGGTGELFF
TGCGCCAGCAGCCAAGTAGGGACGGGGGGCACCGGGGAGCTGTTTTTT
>-|TRBV25-1|TRBJ1-5|few
CASSVHSGGRYSNQPQHF
TGTGCCAGCAGTGTCCATTCGGGGGGGAGGTATAGCAATCAGCCCCAGCATTTT
>-|TRBV4-1|TRBJ1-2|-
CASSQERATGGYTF
TGCGCCAGCAGCCAAGAAAGGGCCACGGGGGGCTACACCTTC
>-|TRBV5-4|TRBJ2-4|once
CASSLEAGEMDIQYF
TGTGCCAGCAGCTTGGAGGCAGGGGAGATGGACATTCAGTACTTC
>-|TRBV10-3|TRBJ2-5|few
CAISEYNQETQYF
TGTGCCATCAGTGAATACAACCAAGAGACCCAGTACTTC
>TRBD2|TRBV10-2|TRBJ2-5|-
CASTILAGARETQYF
TGCGCCAGCACCATACTAGCGGGGGCTCGGGAGACCCAGTACTTC
>-|TRBV5-1|TRBJ2-3|-
CASARSDTQYF
TGCGCCAGCGCGAGGTCAGATACGCAGTATTTT
>TRBD1|TRBV7-2|TRBJ1-1|-
CASSLAGTGGTEAFF
TGTGCCAGCAGCTTAGCGGGGACAGGGGGCACTGAAGCTTTCTTT
>TRBD1|TRBV6-2/TRBV6-3|TRBJ2-1|-
CASCLTGTGNNEQFF
TGTGCCAGTTGCCTAACCGGGACAGGGAACAATGAGCAGTTCTTC
>-|TRBV20-1|TRBJ2-3|-
CSALSGRDTDTQYF
TGCAGTGCTCTGAGTGGGCGGGACACAGATACGCAGTATTTT
>-|TRBV11-2|TRBJ2-7|-
CASSLDGRSPYEQYF
TGTGCCAGCAGCTTAGACGGCAGATCCCCCTACGAGCAGTACTTC
>-|TRBV7-9|TRBJ1-2|-
CASSFSPGLRRSGYTF
TGTGCCAGCAGCTTCTCCCCGGGACTTCGTAGGAGTGGCTACACCTTC
>-|TRBV6-2/TRBV6-3|TRBJ2-1|-
CTSKSQGGVGEQFF
TGTACCAGCAAGTCACAGGGGGGGGTTGGTGAGCAGTTCTTC
>TRBD2|TRBV6-2/TRBV6-3|TRBJ2-3|-
CASRRTGTSFTDTQYF
TGTGCCAGCAGGCGAACCGGGACTAGCTTTACAGATACGCAGTATTTT
>-|TRBV24-1|TRBJ2-1|-
CATSDLPGVDNERFF
TGTGCCACCAGTGATTTGCCAGGGGTTGACAATGAGCGGTTCTTC
>-|TRBV15|TRBJ1-2|-
CATSRVRGASGYTF
TGTGCCACCAGCAGAGTTCGGGGGGCGAGTGGCTACACCTTC
>-|TRBV7-8|TRBJ1-1|-
CASSLGLGHLEAFF
TGTGCCAGCAGCTTAGGACTCGGGCACCTTGAAGCTTTCTTT
>-|TRBV6-5|TRBJ1-2|-
CASREANYGYTF
TGTGCCAGCAGGGAAGCTAACTATGGCTACACCTTC
>-|TRBV7-3|TRBJ2-1|few
CASSSTGDHEQFF
TGTGCCAGCAGCTCTACCGGGGATCATGAGCAGTTCTTC
>-|TRBV6-1|TRBJ2-4|-
CASSHREEDIQYF
TGTGCCAGCAGTCACAGGGAGGAGGACATTCAGTACTTC
>-|TRBV11-3|TRBJ2-1|few
CASSLAGGANEQFF
TGTGCCAGCAGCTTAGCTGGTGGGGCCAATGAGCAGTTCTTC
>-|TRBV10-2|TRBJ2-5|-
CASSVRGGGFLETQYF
TGCGCCAGCAGTGTCCGAGGAGGAGGGTTTCTGGAGACCCAGTACTTC
>TRBD1|TRBV7-7|TRBJ2-1|-
CASSFSGQGDEQFF
TGTGCCAGCAGCTTTTCGGGACAGGGCGATGAGCAGTTCTTC
>TRBD1|TRBV6-1|TRBJ1-2|-
CASGQQPMAQGAGYTF
TGTGCCAGCGGCCAACAGCCCATGGCCCAGGGGGCTGGCTACACCTTC
>-|TRBV10-1|TRBJ2-7|few
CASSETGSSSYEQYF
TGCGCCAGCAGTGAGACGGGGTCCAGCTCCTACGAGCAGTACTTC
>TRBD2|TRBV5-4|TRBJ2-7|-
CASSWGGVQRGYEQYF
TGTGCCAGCAGCTGGGGAGGGGTTCAAAGGGGCTACGAGCAGTACTTC
>-|TRBV5-1|TRBJ1-5|once
CASSDGVLGNQPQHF
TGCGCCAGCTCCGATGGAGTTTTGGGCAATCAGCCCCAGCATTTT
>-|TRBV12-3/TRBV12-4|TRBJ2-1|-
CASSRTVGYNEQFF
TGTGCCAGCAGCCGGACAGTTGGGTACAATGAGCAGTTCTTC
>TRBD2|TRBV6-2/TRBV6-3|TRBJ2-1|-
CASSYGGVAYNEQFF
TGTGCCAGCAGTTACGGGGGGGTGGCCTACAATGAGCAGTTCTTC
>TRBD1|TRBV20-1|TRBJ1-6|-
CSARDQRTGENSPLHF
TGCAGTGCTAGAGATCAAAGGACAGGGGAGAATTCACCCCTCCACTTT
>TRBD1|TRBV12-3/TRBV12-4|TRBJ2-6|few
CASSYSPGTGRPGANVLTF
TGTGCCAGCAGTTACTCCCCCGGGACAGGTCGCCCTGGGGCCAACGTCCTGACTTTC
>-|TRBV11-3|TRBJ2-3|few
CASSLEKRVSDTQYF
TGTGCCAGCAGCTTAGAAAAGCGCGTGTCAGATACGCAGTATTTT
>-|TRBV20-1|TRBJ2-7|-
CSARFLRVYEQYF
TGCAGTGCTAGATTTCTCCGGGTCTACGAGCAGTACTTC
>-|TRBV10-3|TRBJ2-1|-
CAISDIRAGGYNEQFF
TGTGCCATCAGTGACATCAGGGCTGGGGGTTACAATGAGCAGTTCTTC
>-|TRBV20-1|TRBJ2-1|few
CSARPGGGGHNEQFF
TGCAGTGCTAGACCGGGGGGCGGGGGACACAATGAGCAGTTCTTC
>TRBD1|TRBV6-5|TRBJ2-7|-
CASRRDREYEQYF
TGTGCCAGCAGACGGGACAGGGAGTACGAGCAGTACTTC
>TRBD1|TRBV2|TRBJ2-4|-
CASSEAWDSLAKNIQYF
TGTGCCAGCAGTGAAGCTTGGGACAGCCTAGCCAAAAACATTCAGTACTTC
>TRBD2|TRBV4-3|TRBJ2-3|many
CASSQDPSKLAGGLGDTQYF
TGCGCCAGCAGCCAAGATCCGTCCAAACTAGCGGGGGGCCTTGGAGATACGCAGTATTTT
>TRBD2|TRBV20-1|TRBJ2-2|-
CSAGGDTGELFF
TGCAGTGCTGGGGGGGATACCGGGGAGCTGTTTTTT
>TRBD1|TRBV5-1|TRBJ1-5|-
CASSPGTGSGQPQHF
TGCGCCAGCAGCCCCGGGACAGGGAGCGGTCAGCCCCAGCATTTT
>TRBD2|TRBV11-2|TRBJ2-7|-
CASSLGVRTSFYEQYF
TGTGCCAGCAGCTTAGGGGTTCGGACTAGTTTCTACGAGCAGTACTTC
>-|TRBV6-5|TRBJ2-3|once
CASSYTRVVGLTDTQYF
TGTGCCAGCAGTTACACCAGGGTCGTTGGCCTCACAGATACGCAGTATTTT